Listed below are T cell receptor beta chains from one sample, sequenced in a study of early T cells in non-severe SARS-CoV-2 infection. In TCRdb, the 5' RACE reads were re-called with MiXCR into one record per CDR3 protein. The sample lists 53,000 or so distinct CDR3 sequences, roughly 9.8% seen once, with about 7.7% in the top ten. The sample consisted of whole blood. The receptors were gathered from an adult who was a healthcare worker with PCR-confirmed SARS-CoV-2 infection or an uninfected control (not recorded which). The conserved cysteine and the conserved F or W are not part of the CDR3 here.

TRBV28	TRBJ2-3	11	ANGTPHTDTQY
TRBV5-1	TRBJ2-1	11	ASSQTGGNEQF
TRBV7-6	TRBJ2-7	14	ASSAPRTSGGYEQY
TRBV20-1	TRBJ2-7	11	SAIGSRSYEQY
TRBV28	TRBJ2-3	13	ASRPSGETAITQY
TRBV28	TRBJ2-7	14	ASSPTTDPYTYEQY
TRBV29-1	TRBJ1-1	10	SARVMSTEAF
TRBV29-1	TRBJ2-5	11	SVAGTAIETQY
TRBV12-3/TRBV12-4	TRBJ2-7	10	ASGVGKGEQY
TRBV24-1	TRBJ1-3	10	ATSDLGNTIY
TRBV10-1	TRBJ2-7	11	ASSGPQGNEQY
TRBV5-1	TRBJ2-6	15	ASSSGTVFSGANVLT
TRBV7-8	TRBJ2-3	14	ASSLQLSDGTDTQY
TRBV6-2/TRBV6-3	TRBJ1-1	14	ASRRFEGALNTEAF
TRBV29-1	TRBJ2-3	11	SELQGSTDTQY
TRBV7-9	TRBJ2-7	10	ASSLGPIEQY
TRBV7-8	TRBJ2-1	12	ASSFSGSVNEQF
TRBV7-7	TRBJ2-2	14	ASSLGTSGRIGELF
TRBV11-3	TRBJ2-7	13	ASSLGGSSSYEQY
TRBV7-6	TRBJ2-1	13	ASSLNLLGGSEQF
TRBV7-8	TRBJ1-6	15	ASSWGGARSYNSPLH
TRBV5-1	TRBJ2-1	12	ASSLRGPHNEQF
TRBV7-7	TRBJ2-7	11	ASSLFLSDEQY
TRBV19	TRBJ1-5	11	ASNGFRDQPQH
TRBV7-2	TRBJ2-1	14	ASSHSSGRPNNEQF
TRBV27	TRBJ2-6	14	ASSLTGFSGANVLT
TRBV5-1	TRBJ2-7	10	ASSLTDYEQY
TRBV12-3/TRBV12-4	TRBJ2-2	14	ASSSTGTGGSGELF
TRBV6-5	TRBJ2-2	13	ASTRDFSNTGELF
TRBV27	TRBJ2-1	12	ASSFGTRGDEQF
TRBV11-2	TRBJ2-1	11	ASSSLLAREQF
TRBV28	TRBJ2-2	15	ASSPGGVILLTGELF
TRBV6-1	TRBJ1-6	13	ASSEAGTGGSPLH
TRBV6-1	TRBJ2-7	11	ASIYGEDYEQY
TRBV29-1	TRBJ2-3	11	SVGGRAADTQY
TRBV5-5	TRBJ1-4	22	ASSSMGTGKTPDSVAPVVEKLF
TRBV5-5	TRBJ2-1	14	ASSFRDRSSYNEQF
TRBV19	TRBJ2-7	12	ASRTGASSYEQY
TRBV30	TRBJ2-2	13	ASNHGGLGTGELF
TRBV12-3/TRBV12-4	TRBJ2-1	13	ASSLLAGGPYEQF
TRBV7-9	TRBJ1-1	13	ASRHQAGVNTEAF
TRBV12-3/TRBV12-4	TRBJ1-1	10	ASSPEAVEAF
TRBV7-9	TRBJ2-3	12	VSSPATISDTQY
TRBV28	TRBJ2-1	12	ASRVAAPYNEQF
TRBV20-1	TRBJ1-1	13	SARDPDRGNTEAF
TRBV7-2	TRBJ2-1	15	ASSISSGVGSYNEQF
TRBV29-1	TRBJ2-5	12	SGGVAGGQETQY
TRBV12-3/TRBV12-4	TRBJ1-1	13	ASSLRAPVNTEAF
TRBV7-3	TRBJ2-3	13	ASSQNPQGGDTQY
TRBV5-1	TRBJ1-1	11	ASSLGRGTEAF
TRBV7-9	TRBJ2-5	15	ASSPGDRRTSWETQY
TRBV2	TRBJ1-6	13	ASIGLSSYNSPLH